The 22 T cell receptor beta chains listed next were all sequenced from one sample in a study of blood T cell repertoires in COVID-19. Sequencing used immunoSEQ multiplex PCR; TCRdb keeps in-frame clones, though not all of them. Here the sample spans roughly 360,000 clones, 88% being singletons. Sequencing was carried out using PBMCs or T cells enriched from blood (not recorded which). The receptors come from a woman aged 25-40 years with acute COVID-19.

This chain links TRBV9 with TRBJ2-7; 7 nucleotides align to TRBD1. This CDR3 comprises 14 residues. The germline CDR1 and CDR2 sequences are SGDLS and YYNGEE. V dropped 1 base and J dropped 6; count of bases not matched to a gene: 7. CDR3 amino acids: CASSVNEGAGEQYF. The CDR3 DNA reads TGTGCCAGCAGCGTAAATGAGGGGGCTGGCGAGCAGTACTTC.

V and J are TRBV11-3 and TRBJ2-3; D may be TRBD1 (6 bases). Germline CDR1 is SGHNT and CDR2 is YENEEA. The germline V and J ends were trimmed by 5 bases and 5 bases, with 20 bases remaining between them. The length of the CDR3 is 16 residues. DNA of the CDR3: TGTGCCAGCAGCCTAGGGGACATACAGATGAGAGATACGCAGTATTTT. Its translation is CASSLGDIQMRDTQYF.

The chain combines TRBV2 with TRBJ2-1; TRBD2 matches at 9 bases. The length of the CDR3 is 15 residues. CDR1 is SNHLY and CDR2 is FYNNEI in the germline V gene. V gave up 6 bases and J gave up 2 bases; unmatched junction bases: 5. CDR3 nucleotides: TGTGCCAGCAGCGGACTAGCGATTCCCTACAATGAGCAGTTCTTC. Its protein is CASSGLAIPYNEQFF.

The sample holds a few counts of this clone. For the CDR3, the DNA is TGTGCCAGCAGTGAACCGGGACAGGGGGCAAATGGCTACACCTTC. Translation: CASSEPGQGANGYTF. V usage is TRBV2 and J usage is TRBJ1-2, with TRBD1 identical over 12 bases. J lost 6 bases, V lost 2 bases, and 4 bases had no gene match. Germline CDR1 is SNHLY and CDR2 is FYNNEI. The CDR3 extends over 15 amino acids.

V is TRBV9 and J is TRBJ2-3; D call uncertain. The CDR3 has 11 residues. Germline V CDR1 and CDR2: SGDLS, YYNGEE. V gave up 3 bases and J gave up 6 bases, with 5 bases separating them. The CDR3 is CASSASDTQYF. In DNA form, the CDR3 reads TGTGCCAGCAGCGCCTCCGATACGCAGTATTTT.

V gene TRBV9 combines with J gene TRBJ1-5; D remains unclear. Germline CDR1 and CDR2: SGDLS and YYNGEE. V was cut by 4 bases and J by 6 bases, with 17 bases left in between. The CDR3 length is 15 residues. The CDR3 here is CASSPKAGARQPQHF. Written as DNA, the CDR3 is TGTGCCAGCAGCCCTAAAGCCGGAGCTCGTCAGCCCCAGCATTTT.

This clone occurred a few times. This chain uses TRBV2 with TRBJ1-5; possibly TRBD1 for D (5 bases). The CDR3 is 15 amino acids. Trimming removed 6 bases from V and 1 base from J, with 13 bases in between. CDR1 and CDR2 (germline): SNHLY, FYNNEI. The CDR3 protein is CASSPGPTSNQPQHF. CDR3 DNA sequence: TGTGCCAGCAGCCCAGGGCCTACCAGCAATCAGCCCCAGCATTTT.

The V call is TRBV27, the J call TRBJ2-1; D is possibly TRBD1 (6 bases). Trimming took off 4 bases at V and 0 bases at J, with 10 bases between the two ends. Germline V lookup: CDR1 MNHEY, CDR2 SMNVEV (reference sequence). The CDR3 runs to 15 residues. CDR3 residues: CASSWGQYSYNEQFF. The CDR3, as DNA: TGTGCCAGCAGTTGGGGACAATACTCCTACAATGAGCAGTTCTTC.

The CDR3 DNA reads as TGTGCCAGCAGTTTCATGCGGGGCTCCTACGAGCAGTACTTC. It encodes CASSFMRGSYEQYF. The chain carries TRBV6-2 or TRBV6-3 and TRBJ2-7; perhaps TRBD2 as D (6 bases). Germline lookup yields CDR1 MNHEY and CDR2 SVGEGT. Trimming took 4 bases from V and 0 from J, leaving 10 bases between them. This CDR3 is 14 amino acids long.

As DNA, the CDR3 is TGCGCCAGCAGCCAAGACCCGGGACAAGGCTACTACGAGCAGTACTTC. Translation: CASSQDPGQGYYEQYF. V is TRBV4-3 and J is TRBJ2-7, with D possibly being TRBD1 (6 bases). The CDR3 has 16 residues. Germline-derived CDR1 and CDR2 are LGHNA and YSLEER. V was shortened by 0 bases and J by 3 bases, with 15 bases between the two germline ends.

The CDR3 sequence is CASSEGGSVYEQYF. CDR3 nucleotide sequence: TGTGCCAGCAGCGAAGGGGGTTCGGTCTACGAGCAGTACTTC. This chain links TRBV6-6 with TRBJ2-7, with D tentatively TRBD1 (6 bases). CDR1 is MNHNY, CDR2 SVGAGI, per germline (reference sequence). This CDR3 is 14 amino acids long. The V end lost 6 bases, the J end lost 3 bases, and 15 bases lay between the germline ends.

The gene calls are TRBV28 and TRBJ1-6, with D tentatively TRBD1 (6 bases). V shed 4 bases and J shed 7 bases, with 17 bases lying between them. The CDR3 runs 16 residues. The germline V gene encodes CDR1 MDHEN and CDR2 SYDVKM. CDR3 loop: CASSSPTGKRNSPLHF. The CDR3 nucleotides read TGTGCCAGCAGTTCGCCAACAGGGAAACGGAATTCACCCCTCCACTTT. The whole variable domain, filled in from reference TRBV28 and TRBJ1-6, reads DVKVTQSSRYLVKRTGEKVFLECVQDMDHENMFWYRQDPGLGLRLIYFSYDVKMKEKGDIPEGYSVSREKKERFSLILESASTNQTSMYLCASSSPTGKRNSPLHFGNGTRLTVT.

V and J are TRBV6-6 and TRBJ1-1; D gene unclear. This CDR3 comprises 14 residues. Germline lookup yields CDR1 MNHNY and CDR2 SVGAGI (reference sequence). V was clipped by 2 bases and J by 4 bases, with 11 bases between them. As DNA, the CDR3 is TGTGCCAGCAGTTACGAGGAGATCGTCACTGAAGCTTTCTTT. Translated, it gives CASSYEEIVTEAFF.

This clone was recorded only once. V gene TRBV6-4 combines with J gene TRBJ2-7; 8 bases are a match to TRBD1. Germline V gene lookup returns CDR1 MRHNA and CDR2 SNTAGT. The trim removed 6 bases at V and 2 bases at J, leaving 9 bases unmatched. The CDR3 runs to 15 residues. CDR3 DNA sequence: TGTGCCAGCAGGGGTAGGACAGGGACACCCTACGAGCAGTACTTC. Translating gives CASRGRTGTPYEQYF.

The chain carries TRBV4-1 and TRBJ1-1; D gene uncertain. Trimming shortened V by 0 bases and J by 0 bases, and 8 bases separated the two germline ends. Germline V gene lookup returns CDR1 MGHRA and CDR2 YSYEKL. The CDR3 length is 15 residues. The CDR3 DNA reads as TGCGCCAGCAGCCAAGAGCGGCAACTGAACACTGAAGCTTTCTTT. This sequence encodes CASSQERQLNTEAFF.

This sequence joins TRBV5-1 and TRBJ2-1; the match to TRBD2 covers 8 bases. There are 17 residues in the CDR3. The V gene's germline CDR1 is SGHRS and CDR2 YFSETQ. J gave up 6 bases and V 3 bases, and 14 bases lay outside the gene matches. CDR3 DNA: TGCGCCAGCAGCTCATCTCCTACCAGCGGGGGCATCAATGAGCAGTTCTTC. The encoded protein is CASSSSPTSGGINEQFF.

The CDR3 bases are TGTGCCAGCGGCGAACCGGGGGGGGCCGAGAACACTGAAGCTTTCTTT. It yields the protein CASGEPGGAENTEAFF. This chain joins TRBV28 and TRBJ1-1; a possible D gene is TRBD1 (6 bases). Germline-derived CDR1 and CDR2 are MDHEN and SYDVKM. V lost 8 bases, J lost 1 base, and 20 bases lay in between. The CDR3 sequence is 16 residues long.

This clone was counted once. J is TRBJ1-1 and V is TRBV7-2, with 7 bases aligning to TRBD1. CDR1 and CDR2 (germline): SGHTA, FQGNSA. V lost 5 bases, J lost 3 bases, and 9 bases stayed unmatched. This CDR3 is 15 amino acids long. CDR3 amino acids: CASSINRDSYTEAFF. Here the CDR3 DNA reads TGTGCCAGCAGCATAAACCGGGACAGTTACACTGAAGCTTTCTTT.

The chain carries TRBV7-2 and TRBJ1-2, with 7 bases matching TRBD1. CDR3 size: 12 residues. Germline CDR1 is SGHTA and CDR2 is FQGNSA. Unmatched junction bases numbered 4, after V lost 5 bases and J lost 7 bases. The DNA of the CDR3 is TGTGCCAGCAGCCGAGGGGGCGGTGGCTACACCTTC. Protein product: CASSRGGGGYTF.

The chain uses TRBV10-1 and TRBJ1-4; 7 positions match TRBD1. Germline V CDR1 and CDR2: WNHNN, SYGVQD (reference sequence). The ends lost 5 bases at V and 6 bases at J; junction bases unmatched: 6. The length of the CDR3 is 14 residues. The DNA of the CDR3 is TGCGCCAGCAGTCCTTGGGACAGTCATGAAAAACTGTTTTTT. This gives the protein CASSPWDSHEKLFF.

The V gene is TRBV14, the J gene TRBJ1-2, with D unresolved. CDR1 is SGHDN and CDR2 is FVKESK in the germline V gene. V was clipped by 1 base and J by 8 bases, with 5 bases between them. The CDR3 covers 11 residues. CDR3 sequence reads: CASSQGGGYTF. The CDR3 nucleotides are TGTGCCAGCAGCCAAGGAGGAGGCTACACCTTC.

This chain joins TRBV25-1 and TRBJ1-4, with TRBD1 as a possible D gene (5 bases). The CDR3 runs 17 residues. With 3 bases removed from V and 3 bases from J, the gap between germline ends came to 17 bases. Germline V lookup: CDR1 MGHDK, CDR2 SYGVNS. The CDR3 DNA sequence: TGTGCCAGCAGTGATATAAAAAAGGGGAGGGCTAATGAAAAACTGTTTTTT. Its translation is CASSDIKKGRANEKLFF. The complete variable domain, with remaining parts taken from reference TRBV25-1 and TRBJ1-4, reads EADIYQTPRYLVIGTGKKITLECSQTMGHDKMYWYQQDPGMELHLIHYSYGVNSTEKGDLSSESTVSRIRTEHFPLTLESARPSHTSQYLCASSDIKKGRANEKLFFGSGTQLSVL.